Listed below are T cell receptor beta chains from one sample, sequenced in a study of blood T cells in healthy people across ages. TCRdb fed the 5' RACE reads into MiXCR, producing one record per CDR3 protein. The table lists fewer than 2 million distinct CDR3 sequences, around 42% of them singletons. Sequencing was done on a sample of blood. The source is a human donor in good health. Both conserved end residues are part of each CDR3. The order of the fields is D gene, V gene, clone size, J gene, CDR3 protein, CDR3 DNA. The D gene is left open where the match is weak. A clone size is listed for some rows: how often the clone was seen (once, few, many), or a class if it is expanded.

TRBD2	TRBV12-3/TRBV12-4	once	TRBJ2-5	CASRSNLGLGMETQYF	TGTGCCAGCAGATCGAACCTCGGACTAGGAATGGAGACCCAGTACTTC
NA	TRBV6-2/TRBV6-3	NA	TRBJ2-1	CASSYGPGVPLQQFF	TGTGCCAGCAGTTACGGGCCGGGGGTCCCTCTTCAGCAGTTCTTC
NA	TRBV7-9	NA	TRBJ1-5	CASSPQGSPNQPQHF	TGTGCCAGCAGCCCCCAGGGGTCCCCTAATCAGCCCCAGCATTTT
NA	TRBV5-5	NA	TRBJ1-1	CASSLAPMNTEAFF	TGTGCCAGCAGCTTGGCTCCCATGAACACTGAAGCTTTCTTT
NA	TRBV15	few	TRBJ2-3	CATSRDVGGSNTQYF	TGTGCCACCAGCAGAGATGTGGGGGGCTCGAATACGCAGTATTTT
NA	TRBV7-2	NA	TRBJ2-5	CASSLTASGLQETQYF	TGTGCCAGCAGCTTGACAGCATCAGGACTCCAAGAGACCCAGTACTTC
TRBD1	TRBV2	NA	TRBJ1-5	CASSEEAGTGENQPQHF	TGTGCCAGCAGTGAAGAAGCTGGGACAGGAGAAAATCAGCCCCAGCATTTT
NA	TRBV12-3/TRBV12-4	NA	TRBJ2-5	CASSPRISGYQETQYF	TGTGCCAGCAGTCCTCGAATCTCAGGGTACCAAGAGACCCAGTACTTC
TRBD2	TRBV11-2	NA	TRBJ2-1	CASSQHRLAGEYNEQFF	TGTGCCAGCAGTCAACACCGACTAGCGGGGGAGTACAATGAGCAGTTCTTC
NA	TRBV5-1	NA	TRBJ1-2	CASSSDRGAEGYTF	TGCGCCAGCAGCTCCGACCGGGGGGCGGAGGGCTACACCTTC
NA	TRBV20-1	NA	TRBJ2-5	CSATVSSNQETQYF	TGCAGTGCAACGGTCTCATCAAACCAAGAGACCCAGTACTTC
TRBD2	TRBV5-1	NA	TRBJ2-5	CASSLGTSSQTQYF	TGCGCCAGCAGCTTGGGGACTAGCTCCCAGACCCAGTACTTC
TRBD1	TRBV12-3/TRBV12-4	once	TRBJ2-7	CASSRGGVSYEQYF	TGTGCCAGCAGCCGAGGGGGCGTATCCTACGAGCAGTACTTC
TRBD1	TRBV29-1	NA	TRBJ1-4	CSVELTGAEKLFF	TGCAGCGTTGAACTGACAGGGGCCGAAAAACTGTTTTTT
NA	TRBV7-9	NA	TRBJ1-4	CASSLRTASGGKRFF	TGTGCCAGCAGCTTGCGGACAGCGAGTGGAGGAAAACGGTTTTTT
NA	TRBV12-5	NA	TRBJ1-1	CASGLVLAAGAFF	TGTGCTAGTGGTTTGGTATTGGCAGCCGGAGCTTTCTTT
NA	TRBV3-1	NA	TRBJ1-2	CASSQEGSRNGYTF	TGTGCCAGCAGCCAAGAAGGTAGTCGTAATGGCTACACCTTC
NA	TRBV28	NA	TRBJ1-1	CASSPRMGDTEAFF	TGTGCCAGCAGTCCGAGGATGGGGGACACTGAAGCTTTCTTT
TRBD1	TRBV29-1	NA	TRBJ1-2	CSARQGAREGYTF	TGCAGCGCCCGACAGGGGGCGCGTGAAGGCTACACCTTC
NA	TRBV29-1	NA	TRBJ2-1	CSSVDGSYNEQFF	TGCAGCTCAGTGGACGGTTCCTACAATGAGCAGTTCTTC
TRBD2	TRBV15	few	TRBJ2-4	CATSSGGRNIQYF	TGTGCCACCAGCAGCGGGGGGAGAAACATTCAGTACTTC
NA	TRBV5-5	NA	TRBJ2-4	CASSWGGPEDIQYF	TGTGCCAGCAGCTGGGGAGGACCTGAGGACATTCAGTACTTC
NA	TRBV7-2	few	TRBJ2-7	CASSLAHQASMHYEQYF	TGTGCCAGCAGCTTAGCCCACCAGGCCTCCATGCACTACGAGCAGTACTTC
NA	TRBV28	NA	TRBJ1-1	CASSRRRERGTEAFF	TGTGCCAGCAGTAGAAGAAGGGAGAGGGGCACTGAAGCTTTCTTT
NA	TRBV7-6	many	TRBJ2-7	CASSLMASGASSYEQYF	TGTGCCAGCAGCTTAATGGCTTCGGGGGCCAGCTCCTACGAGCAGTACTTC
NA	TRBV29-1	few	TRBJ1-1	CSVEQQVPEAFF	TGCAGCGTTGAACAACAGGTCCCTGAAGCTTTCTTT
NA	TRBV12-3/TRBV12-4	few	TRBJ2-5	CASSPARQIETQYF	TGTGCCAGCAGTCCGGCCCGACAGATAGAGACCCAGTACTTC
TRBD1	TRBV28	NA	TRBJ2-7	CASSLPGQGRYEQYF	TGTGCCAGCAGCCTTCCGGGACAGGGGAGGTACGAGCAGTACTTC
NA	TRBV6-5	few	TRBJ2-3	CASFGQINPDTQYF	TGTGCCAGCTTTGGACAGATTAACCCAGATACGCAGTATTTT
NA	TRBV9	NA	TRBJ1-2	CASSSDGYTF	TGTGCCAGCAGCAGTGATGGCTACACCTTC
NA	TRBV9	NA	TRBJ1-2	CASSVMGSAGYTF	TGTGCCAGCAGCGTAATGGGTTCTGCTGGCTACACCTTC
NA	TRBV4-3	few	TRBJ2-1	CASSSYLGNNEQFF	TGCGCCAGCAGCAGCTACCTAGGGAACAATGAGCAGTTCTTC
NA	TRBV28	NA	TRBJ2-3	CASSLRSTTETQYF	TGTGCCAGCAGTTTAAGGTCCACAACCGAGACCCAGTATTTT
TRBD2	TRBV7-2	NA	TRBJ2-3	CASSLEGLAGVDTQYF	TGTGCCAGCAGCTTAGAAGGTCTAGCGGGGGTGGATACGCAGTATTTT
NA	TRBV10-3	NA	TRBJ1-1	CAIRDTGRTEAFF	TGTGCCATCAGAGATACAGGGCGTACTGAAGCTTTCTTT
TRBD2	TRBV11-3	few	TRBJ2-7	CASSSLVGGAGGTHEQYF	TGTGCCAGCAGCTCCCTAGTGGGAGGGGCCGGGGGTACCCACGAGCAGTACTTC
TRBD1	TRBV7-2	NA	TRBJ1-6	CASSPPQGSLHF	TGTGCCAGCAGCCCCCCACAGGGGTCCCTCCACTTT
NA	TRBV7-2	NA	TRBJ1-1	CASSVQGQYTEAFF	TGTGCCAGCAGCGTACAAGGACAGTACACTGAAGCTTTCTTT
NA	TRBV11-3	few	TRBJ1-4	CASSRRTTNEKLFF	TGTGCCAGCAGTCGGCGGACGACTAATGAAAAACTGTTTTTT
TRBD1	TRBV20-1	few	TRBJ1-2	CSARSDTGDGYTF	TGCAGTGCGCGGTCGGACACAGGGGATGGCTACACCTTC
NA	TRBV24-1	NA	TRBJ1-6	CATSDFIRRPLHF	TGTGCCACCAGTGATTTTATAAGAAGGCCCCTCCACTTT
NA	TRBV5-6	NA	TRBJ2-7	CASSLTGQLSSYEQYF	TGTGCCAGCAGCTTGACCGGACAGTTGAGCTCCTACGAGCAGTACTTC
NA	TRBV7-8	NA	TRBJ2-5	CASSFLKKGGETQYF	TGTGCCAGCAGCTTTCTCAAGAAGGGGGGAGAGACCCAGTACTTC
NA	TRBV13	once	TRBJ1-6	CASSLGGGKYLPLHF	TGCGCCAGCAGCTTAGGTGGAGGGAAGTATTTACCCCTCCACTTT
NA	TRBV28	NA	TRBJ2-1	CHAGDNNEQFF	TGTCACGCGGGGGACAACAATGAGCAGTTCTTC
NA	TRBV3-1	NA	TRBJ1-6	CASSQGGRNSPLHF	TGTGCCAGCAGCCAAGGGGGTCGCAATTCACCCCTCCACTTT
TRBD2	TRBV4-3	few	TRBJ2-7	CASSQDRSGAYEQYF	TGCGCCAGCAGCCAAGATCGGAGCGGGGCTTACGAGCAGTACTTC
NA	TRBV5-6	NA	TRBJ1-2	CASSLGSVGSYGYTF	TGTGCCAGCAGCTTGGGATCGGTCGGTAGCTATGGCTACACCTTC
NA	TRBV2	NA	TRBJ2-5	CASSEALASREETQYF	TGTGCCAGCAGTGAGGCCCTAGCTAGCCGGGAAGAGACCCAGTACTTC
TRBD1	TRBV11-1	NA	TRBJ2-2	CASSSTYDRGPTGELFF	TGTGCCAGCAGCTCCACATATGACAGGGGGCCCACCGGGGAGCTGTTTTTT
NA	TRBV27	NA	TRBJ2-7	CAVQGDGHYEQYF	TGTGCCGTTCAGGGTGACGGGCACTACGAGCAGTACTTC
NA	TRBV6-2/TRBV6-3	NA	TRBJ1-6	CASSNTGRPLHF	TGTGCCAGCAGCAACACAGGGCGGCCCCTCCACTTT
TRBD1	TRBV12-3/TRBV12-4	NA	TRBJ2-7	CASSWDRFYEQYF	TGTGCCAGCAGTTGGGACAGATTCTACGAGCAGTACTTC
TRBD2	TRBV7-2	NA	TRBJ2-1	CASSKRTSGVSSYNEQFF	TGTGCCAGCAGCAAAAGGACTAGCGGGGTCAGCTCCTACAATGAGCAGTTCTTC
TRBD1	TRBV20-1	few	TRBJ1-2	CSAGRTGNYGYTF	TGCAGTGCTGGCCGGACAGGGAACTATGGCTACACCTTC